These 28 T cell receptor beta chains originate from one sample sequenced in a study of T cell responses to AZD1222 COVID-19 vaccine. This table comes from immunoSEQ multiplex PCR, and its TCRdb copy is limited to in-frame clones, with some not included. The sample holds approximately 120,000 clones, about nine tenths seen once. The source was peripheral blood, collected on day 0 of AZD1222 vaccination. These receptors were obtained from an adult in good health.

The CDR3 loop is CASSPNGGGELFF. The CDR3 DNA follows: TGTGCCAGCTCACCGAACGGGGGAGGGGAGCTGTTTTTT. This chain joins TRBV18 and TRBJ2-2; tentative D call: TRBD2 (6 bases). The V gene lost 3 bases and the J gene lost 8 bases, with 10 bases spanning the gap. The CDR3 has 13 amino acids. Germline loops: CDR1 KGHSH, CDR2 LQKENI.

The table lists this clone with many counts. This rearrangement joins TRBV11-2 to TRBJ2-7; 7 bases map to TRBD2. Unmatched junction bases numbered 8, after V lost 6 bases and J lost 3 bases. The germline gives CDR1 SGHAT, CDR2 FQNNGV. This CDR3 spans 14 amino acids. The CDR3 bases are TGTGCCAGCAGGGCTCCGGGACTATTCTACGAGCAGTACTTC. Residues: CASRAPGLFYEQYF.

The CDR3 coding sequence is TGCGCCAGCAGCTTGGCCGGCGGGGAGAGGGACACTGAAGCTTTCTTT. Encoded protein: CASSLAGGERDTEAFF. The chain links TRBV5-1 to TRBJ1-1; no definite D call. The length of the CDR3 is 16 residues. Germline values: CDR1 SGHRS, CDR2 YFSETQ. V dropped 0 bases and J dropped 3 bases, with 15 bases sitting between them. The full variable domain, with the rest looked up from reference TRBV5-1 and TRBJ1-1, is KAGVTQTPRYLIKTRGQQVTLSCSPISGHRSVSWYQQTPGQGLQFLFEYFSETQRNKGNFPGRFSGRQFSNSRSEMNVSTLELGDSALYLCASSLAGGERDTEAFFGQGTRLTVV.

The V gene is TRBV28, the J gene TRBJ1-2; perhaps TRBD1 as D (5 bases). V gave up 5 bases and J gave up 7 bases, with 23 bases separating them. The CDR3 contains 16 residues. Germline CDR1 and CDR2: MDHEN and SYDVKM. The CDR3 DNA is TGTGCCAGCAGTGGATCCTACCGGGGGACGGACGGTGGCTACACCTTC. Translation: CASSGSYRGTDGGYTF.

The rearrangement uses TRBV5-1 and TRBJ2-1, with 13 bases that match TRBD2. Germline lookup yields CDR1 SGHRS and CDR2 YFSETQ. Trimming at V came to 0 bases and at J to 7 bases, leaving 1 base not matched to a gene. The CDR3 contains 15 residues. CDR3 DNA sequence: TGCGCCAGCAGCTTGGGGACTAGCGGGAGTAATGAGCAGTTCTTC. This gives the protein CASSLGTSGSNEQFF. Filled out from reference TRBV5-1 and TRBJ2-1, the complete variable domain reads KAGVTQTPRYLIKTRGQQVTLSCSPISGHRSVSWYQQTPGQGLQFLFEYFSETQRNKGNFPGRFSGRQFSNSRSEMNVSTLELGDSALYLCASSLGTSGSNEQFFGPGTRLTVL.

The chain combines TRBV6-2 or TRBV6-3 with TRBJ1-1; tentatively, D is TRBD1 (5 bases). V lost 2 bases to trimming and J lost 1 base, with 14 bases between them. CDR1 is MNHEY and CDR2 is SVGEGT in the germline V gene. This CDR3 has 16 amino acids. CDR3 sequence (DNA): TGTGCCAGCAGTTACCCCAGGGTGGAGGGGAACACTGAAGCTTTCTTT. Residues: CASSYPRVEGNTEAFF.

This sequence joins TRBV5-8 and TRBJ2-7, with TRBD2 identical over 13 bases. V shed 2 bases and J 0 bases; nucleotides not matched to a gene: 8. The CDR3 spans 18 residues. Germline assignment: CDR1 SGHTS and CDR2 YDEGEE. The CDR3 coding sequence is TGTGCCAGCAGCTTAGGCGGGACTAGCGGGGTGATCTCCTACGAGCAGTACTTC. Amino acid sequence: CASSLGGTSGVISYEQYF.

This clone appeared a single time. The rearrangement uses TRBV3-1 (or the pseudogene TRBV3-2) and TRBJ1-4; no definite D call. Germline V lookup: CDR1 LGHDT, CDR2 YNNKEL (reference sequence). The CDR3 totals 15 residues. Deletions cut 1 base from V and 4 bases from J, with 10 bases between. The CDR3 sequence: CASSQGQHNNEKLFF. CDR3 in DNA: TGTGCCAGCAGCCAAGGACAACATAATAATGAAAAACTGTTTTTT.

The chain couples TRBV10-3 to TRBJ2-1; D call uncertain. The V gene's germline CDR1 is ENHRY and CDR2 SYGVKD. The CDR3 contains 13 residues. V gave up 2 bases and J gave up 5 bases, with 7 bases separating them. For the CDR3, the DNA is TGTGCCATCAGTGAGCAGTTCGACAATGAGCAGTTCTTC. Translating gives CAISEQFDNEQFF.

The gene calls are TRBV28 and TRBJ1-4; 7 nucleotides match TRBD1. This CDR3 is 15 amino acids long. Germline V gene sequence: CDR1 MDHEN, CDR2 SYDVKM. V dropped 3 bases and J dropped 5; count of bases not matched to a gene: 6. In DNA form, the CDR3 reads TGTGCCAGCAGTTTTACGGGACAGCTCAATGAAAAACTGTTTTTT. As protein: CASSFTGQLNEKLFF.

The chain uses TRBV27 and TRBJ2-2; either TRBD1 or TRBD2 may fit D (5 bases each). CDR1 is MNHEY and CDR2 is SMNVEV in the germline V gene (reference sequence). Trimming left V 6 bases short and J 2 bases short, with 13 bases between. CDR3 length: 15 amino acids. CDR3 DNA sequence: TGTGCCAGCAGCCCGGGACCGAGCAACACCGGGGAGCTGTTTTTT. Translated: CASSPGPSNTGELFF.

The rearrangement links TRBV29-1 to TRBJ1-4; D is unclear. V lost 4 bases to trimming and J lost 6 bases, with 9 bases between them. CDR1 is SQVTM, CDR2 ANQGSEA, per germline. The CDR3 totals 12 residues. CDR3 region: CSVGRDHEKLFF. As DNA, the CDR3 is TGCAGCGTTGGGCGGGATCATGAAAAACTGTTTTTT.

The CDR3 protein is CATSARRHNEQFF. The CDR3 region has the DNA TGTGCCACCAGTGCGCGCCGGCACAATGAGCAGTTCTTC. V is TRBV24-1 and J is TRBJ2-1, with D unclear. Trimming left V 5 bases short and J 5 bases short, with 9 bases between. Germline V gene data show CDR1 as KGHDR and CDR2 as SFDVKD. The CDR3 has 13 amino acids.

The chain links TRBV28 to TRBJ1-1, with D possibly TRBD1 on 5 matching bases. Germline values: CDR1 MDHEN, CDR2 SYDVKM. The CDR3 runs 12 residues. CDR3 region: CAGGSGNTEAFF. The CDR3 region has the DNA TGTGCGGGGGGAAGCGGGAACACTGAAGCTTTCTTT.

J is TRBJ1-1 and V is TRBV5-1, with D possibly TRBD1 on 6 matching bases. The V end was cut by 3 bases, the J end by 4 bases, with 13 bases between. Per germline, CDR1 SGHRS and CDR2 YFSETQ. CDR3 size: 14 residues. CDR3 DNA: TGCGCCAGCAGCTACCGGGAGGGGGGCACTGAAGCTTTCTTT. The encoded protein is CASSYREGGTEAFF. The variable domain in full, with the rest retrieved from reference TRBV5-1 and TRBJ1-1, is KAGVTQTPRYLIKTRGQQVTLSCSPISGHRSVSWYQQTPGQGLQFLFEYFSETQRNKGNFPGRFSGRQFSNSRSEMNVSTLELGDSALYLCASSYREGGTEAFFGQGTRLTVV.

With regard to this clone: This sample includes further DNA sequences coding for the same CDR3. The chain couples TRBV20-1 to TRBJ2-5; the D is unclear. CDR1 is DFQATT and CDR2 is SNEGSKA in the germline V gene (reference sequence). The CDR3 runs to 10 residues. Trimming took 5 bases from V and 3 from J, leaving 4 bases between them. The CDR3 loop reads CSAEEETQYF. The CDR3 DNA is TGCAGTGCTGAGGAAGAGACCCAGTACTTC.

This clone was counted a few times. The chain carries TRBV19 and TRBJ1-6; perhaps TRBD1 as D (5 bases). Germline assignment: CDR1 LNHDA and CDR2 SQIVND (reference sequence). The CDR3 is 15 amino acids. Trimming shortened V by 4 bases and J by 0 bases, and 7 bases separated the two germline ends. The DNA for the CDR3 is TGTGCCAGTAGTACGGGGGGCTCCTATAATTCACCCCTCCACTTT. Translating it yields CASSTGGSYNSPLHF.

The chain employs TRBV28 and TRBJ1-1; D is unresolved. Germline-derived CDR1 and CDR2 are MDHEN and SYDVKM. There are 15 residues in the CDR3. V lost 5 bases, J lost 2 bases, and 15 bases lay in between. DNA of the CDR3: TGTGCCAGCAGTCCTTTTTTGGACCAAAACACTGAAGCTTTCTTT. It is translated as CASSPFLDQNTEAFF. Together with reference TRBV28 and TRBJ1-1, the CDR3 gives the full variable domain: DVKVTQSSRYLVKRTGEKVFLECVQDMDHENMFWYRQDPGLGLRLIYFSYDVKMKEKGDIPEGYSVSREKKERFSLILESASTNQTSMYLCASSPFLDQNTEAFFGQGTRLTVV.

The gene calls are TRBV3-1 (or the pseudogene TRBV3-2) and TRBJ1-1, with 7 bases lining up with TRBD1. CDR3 length equals 14 residues. The trim removed 4 bases at V and 1 base at J, leaving 3 bases unmatched. Germline lookup yields CDR1 LGHDT and CDR2 YNNKEL (reference sequence). CDR3 DNA: TGTGCCAGCAGCCGGACAGGCCCGAACACTGAAGCTTTCTTT. This encodes CASSRTGPNTEAFF.

The V and J genes are TRBV11-2 and TRBJ2-7; no clear D. Trimming removed 5 bases at V and 2 bases at J, with 7 bases between. The V gene's germline CDR1 is SGHAT and CDR2 FQNNGV. The CDR3 is made up of 12 amino acids. The CDR3, as DNA: TGTGCCAGCAGCCAGACTCCCTACGAGCAGTACTTC. It specifies CASSQTPYEQYF.

V is TRBV18 and J is TRBJ2-1, with D hard to call. The CDR3 covers 15 residues. Germline V CDR1 and CDR2: KGHSH, LQKENI. V lost 2 bases and J lost 5, with 13 bases in between. This chain's CDR3 is CASSPVSLADNEQFF. CDR3 in DNA: TGTGCCAGCTCACCAGTCTCGCTCGCGGACAATGAGCAGTTCTTC.

The genes are TRBV6-2 or TRBV6-3 and TRBJ1-2; D ambiguous. CDR1 is MNHEY, CDR2 SVGEGT, per germline. Trimming removed 4 bases from V and 0 bases from J, with 12 bases in between. This CDR3 is built from 15 residues. The CDR3 region is CASSSGREANYGYTF. The DNA of the CDR3 is TGTGCCAGCAGTTCCGGAAGGGAAGCTAACTATGGCTACACCTTC.

V is TRBV4-1 and J is TRBJ1-2; D possibly corresponds to TRBD1 (6 bases). Germline values: CDR1 MGHRA, CDR2 YSYEKL. The CDR3 loop spans 17 amino acids. V was trimmed by 0 bases and J by 0 bases, leaving 14 bases between them. This CDR3 reads CASSQEGTRIANYGYTF. In DNA, the CDR3 is TGCGCCAGCAGCCAAGAGGGGACAAGGATCGCTAACTATGGCTACACCTTC.

The genes are TRBV2 and TRBJ1-6; D is possibly TRBD1 (6 bases). Trimming pared 7 bases from V and 6 bases from J, leaving 16 bases between. Germline V gives CDR1 SNHLY, CDR2 FYNNEI. The CDR3 contains 15 residues. This chain's CDR3 is CASTPRGASNSPLHF. CDR3 bases: TGTGCCAGCACCCCGAGGGGGGCAAGTAATTCACCCCTCCACTTT.

Here the CDR3 reads CASSQELAGGRRQETQYF. CDR3 nucleotides: TGTGCCAGCAGCCAAGAACTAGCGGGGGGGCGTAGACAAGAGACCCAGTACTTC. This chain links TRBV4-2 with TRBJ2-5; 13 bases map to TRBD2. With 0 bases clipped from V and 2 bases from J, the junction kept 6 bases outside the gene matches. CDR3 length: 18 amino acids. From germline, CDR1 is LGHNA and CDR2 YNFKEQ.

The V call is TRBV25-1, the J call TRBJ2-5; D might be TRBD1 or TRBD2, each matching 5 bases. CDR1 and CDR2 (germline): MGHDK, SYGVNS. V gave up 5 bases and J gave up 0 bases, with 16 bases separating them. This CDR3 is 16 amino acids long. This CDR3 is CASSTQPGRNQETQYF. The CDR3 DNA sequence: TGTGCCAGCAGTACCCAACCGGGACGGAACCAAGAGACCCAGTACTTC.

A few counts support this clone. The J gene is TRBJ2-2, the V gene TRBV19; D not resolved. The CDR3 length is 15 residues. Germline V lookup: CDR1 LNHDA, CDR2 SQIVND (reference sequence). Trimming pared 4 bases from V and 4 bases from J, leaving 13 bases between. As DNA, the CDR3 is TGTGCCAGTAGTACCTCTTGGACCTTCACCGGGGAGCTGTTTTTT. Amino acid sequence: CASSTSWTFTGELFF.

The rearrangement joins TRBV13 to TRBJ2-2; 7 bases line up with TRBD2. With V trimmed by 3 bases and J by 7 bases, 2 bases remained unmatched. The CDR3 totals 13 residues. Germline V gives CDR1 PRHDT, CDR2 FYEKMQ (reference sequence). The CDR3 DNA reads as TGTGCCAGCAGCTTGGGAGGGGTCGGGGAGCTGTTTTTT. Its protein product is CASSLGGVGELFF. Drawing the rest from reference TRBV13 and TRBJ2-2, the complete variable domain is AAGVIQSPRHLIKEKRETATLKCYPIPRHDTVYWYQQGPGQDPQFLISFYEKMQSDKGSIPDRFSAQQFSDYHSELNMSSLELGDSALYFCASSLGGVGELFFGEGSRLTVL.